The clone carrying this T cell receptor beta chain was detected a few times. Its cognate antigen is unknown. These data originate in a study of beta chain features in type 1 diabetes. Study details: Nearly 110,000,000 sorted cells were examined across all samples. Study-level results: Among patients with Type 1 diabetes, TCRB CDR3s were moderately but significantly shorter in every one of the four CD4+ subsets.

Sort purity for all populations was recorded as exceeding 98%. cDNA synthesis used the whole RNA isolate, giving expressed TCRB sequences. Libraries were prepared by immunoSEQ multiplex PCR; TCRdb keeps only in-frame clonotypes and omits some of them. Of under 400,000 clones listed, roughly 13% are singletons. The CDR3 extends over 14 amino acids. Trimming at V came to 4 bases and at J to 8 bases, leaving 10 bases not matched to a gene. Germline V lookup: CDR1 SGHNT, CDR2 YYREEE (reference sequence). The sample consisted of naive CD4+ T cells from blood. The chain couples TRBV5-4 to TRBJ1-2, with TRBD1 identical over 8 bases. The sequence came from a man in his late teens or twenties in good health. The CDR3 spells CASSAGTGRSGYTF. For the CDR3, the DNA is TGTGCCAGCAGCGCCGGGACAGGTCGGTCGGGCTACACCTTC.